The 19 T cell receptor beta chains in this list originate from one sample, sequenced in a study of T cell responses to AZD1222 COVID-19 vaccine. The method was immunoSEQ multiplex PCR; TCRdb's version includes in-frame clones alone and lacks a portion of them. The table has roughly 100,000 clones, around 84% seen once. The starting material was peripheral blood, obtained on day 0 of AZD1222 vaccination. The source of these receptors is an adult in good health.

The J gene is TRBJ1-2, the V gene TRBV5-1; a weak D match, TRBD1 (5 bases). Germline CDR1 and CDR2: SGHRS and YFSETQ. CDR3 length equals 15 residues. V lost 3 bases to trimming and J lost 3 bases, with 15 bases between them. The CDR3 DNA reads as TGCGCCAGCAGCTCATCACCGGGACGCGACTATGGCTACACCTTC. It yields the protein CASSSSPGRDYGYTF.

The J gene is TRBJ1-5, the V gene TRBV10-3, with D perhaps TRBD1 (5 bases). The germline CDR1 and CDR2 sequences are ENHRY and SYGVKD. V was clipped by 10 bases and J by 2 bases, with 12 bases between them. The CDR3 consists of 13 residues. CDR3 nucleotide sequence: TGTGCCACGCAGGGTGAAGGCAATCAGCCCCAGCATTTT. This sequence encodes CATQGEGNQPQHF.

CDR3 DNA sequence: TGTGCCAGCACCCCGGGAAGGGGGGCGGGAGGGTCCTACGAGCAGTACTTC. This codes for CASTPGRGAGGSYEQYF. The chain uses TRBV27 and TRBJ2-7, with TRBD2 matching over 9 bases. Trimming removed 7 bases from V and 1 base from J; junction bases left unmatched: 14. Germline CDR1 is MNHEY and CDR2 is SMNVEV (reference sequence). The CDR3 has 17 residues.

This chain uses TRBV5-4 with TRBJ2-5; TRBD2 aligns across 12 bases. CDR3 length: 16 amino acids. Unmatched junction bases numbered 8, after V lost 4 bases and J lost 4 bases. Germline V lookup: CDR1 SGHNT, CDR2 YYREEE (reference sequence). For the CDR3, the DNA is TGTGCCAGCAGCGGAGGACTAGCGGGAAACGGAGAGACCCAGTACTTC. Translating it yields CASSGGLAGNGETQYF.

The chain uses TRBV5-4 and TRBJ2-1, with D perhaps assigned TRBD1 or TRBD2 (6 bases each). The CDR3 has 15 amino acids. From germline, CDR1 is SGHNT and CDR2 YYREEE (reference sequence). Trimming took 2 bases from V and 4 from J, leaving 13 bases between them. The CDR3: CASSLGAGQYNEQFF. DNA for the CDR3: TGTGCCAGCAGCTTAGGTGCGGGACAATACAATGAGCAGTTCTTC.

The rearrangement links TRBV28 to TRBJ1-6; D call uncertain. Deletions cut 6 bases from V and 8 bases from J, with 11 bases between. This CDR3 contains 13 residues. Per germline, CDR1 MDHEN and CDR2 SYDVKM. CDR3 amino acids: CASRGRRDSPLHF. CDR3 bases: TGTGCCAGCAGGGGGAGGAGAGATTCACCCCTCCACTTT.

This clone was seen a single time. The chain combines TRBV29-1 with TRBJ1-3; 8 bases match TRBD1. CDR1 and CDR2 (germline): SQVTM, ANQGSEA. The ends lost 7 bases at V and 4 bases at J; junction bases unmatched: 6. The CDR3 loop spans 13 amino acids. CDR3 bases: TGCAGCGCCTCAGGGGGCTGGGGAAACACCATATATTTT. Translation: CSASGGWGNTIYF.

The chain couples TRBV12-5 to TRBJ2-1; D is possibly TRBD2 (5 bases). This CDR3 is built from 13 residues. Germline V gene lookup returns CDR1 LGHNT and CDR2 FRNRAP. Trimming removed 0 bases at V and 14 bases at J, with 14 bases between. The CDR3 loop is CASGLVRPLVKFF. The CDR3 region has the DNA TGTGCTAGTGGTTTGGTACGTCCACTAGTGAAGTTCTTC. Full variable domain (missing parts from reference TRBV12-5 and TRBJ2-1): DARVTQTPRHKVTEMGQEVTMRCQPILGHNTVFWYRQTMMQGLELLAYFRNRAPLDDSGMPKDRFSAEMPDATLATLKIQPSEPRDSAVYFCASGLVRPLVKFFGPGTRLTVL.

The chain is built from TRBV10-3 and TRBJ1-4; the D gene is possibly TRBD1 (5 bases). CDR3 length: 12 amino acids. V lost 2 bases, J lost 8 bases, and 6 bases lay in between. CDR1 and CDR2 (germline): ENHRY, SYGVKD. CDR3 sequence reads: CAISERGEKLFF. The CDR3 DNA follows: TGTGCCATCAGTGAGCGGGGGGAAAAACTGTTTTTT.

The genes are TRBV4-3 and TRBJ2-3, with 9 positions matching TRBD1. The CDR3 is 14 residues long. The germline gives CDR1 LGHNA, CDR2 YSLEER. J was trimmed by 9 bases and V by 2 bases; bases with no gene match: 6. The CDR3 spells CASSQLGDRGTQYF. The CDR3 DNA is TGCGCCAGCAGCCAATTGGGCGACAGGGGGACGCAGTATTTT.

V and J are TRBV24-1 and TRBJ2-1; TRBD1 matches 8 bases. Per germline, CDR1 KGHDR and CDR2 SFDVKD. V shed 4 bases and J 2 bases; nucleotides not matched to a gene: 6. This CDR3 has 16 residues. CDR3 nucleotide sequence: TGTGCCACCAGTGACCCAGGGGGCCGCGCCTACAATGAGCAGTTCTTC. Translated, it gives CATSDPGGRAYNEQFF.

The chain employs TRBV10-1 and TRBJ2-3; 7 bases are a match to TRBD1. V lost 8 bases, J lost 1 base, and 3 bases stayed unmatched. The CDR3 extends over 13 amino acids. From germline, CDR1 is WNHNN and CDR2 SYGVQD (reference sequence). CDR3 in DNA: TGCGCCAGCTCGGACAGGTGCACAGATACGCAGTATTTT. The encoded protein is CASSDRCTDTQYF.

The CDR3 bases are TGTGCCAGCAGCCCCGTTGGGAACACTGAAGCTTTCTTT. Protein sequence: CASSPVGNTEAFF. This rearrangement joins TRBV7-2 to TRBJ1-1; D ambiguous. V was trimmed by 5 bases and J by 1 base, leaving 8 bases between them. The germline CDR1 and CDR2 sequences are SGHTA and FQGNSA. The CDR3 consists of 13 residues.

The CDR3 DNA follows: TGTGCCAGCAGCCTTAATCCGACTGCCCAGGAGACCCAGTACTTC. This encodes CASSLNPTAQETQYF. The V and J genes are TRBV3-1 (or the pseudogene TRBV3-2) and TRBJ2-5; D gene ambiguous. The ends were cut back, 4 bases at V and 5 bases at J, with 17 bases in the middle. The CDR3 covers 15 residues. Germline V gene lookup returns CDR1 LGHDT and CDR2 YNNKEL (reference sequence).

The chain combines TRBV30 with TRBJ2-7; TRBD1 might be the D (6 bases). With 4 bases removed from V and 0 bases from J, the gap between germline ends came to 13 bases. Germline V gene data show CDR1 as GTSNPN and CDR2 as SVGIG (reference sequence). The CDR3 runs to 14 residues. The CDR3 spells CAWNRAPGSYEQYF. DNA of the CDR3: TGTGCCTGGAACAGGGCGCCTGGCTCCTACGAGCAGTACTTC.

This clone has a handful of counts. The chain links TRBV6-5 to TRBJ2-7; 7 bases are shared with TRBD1. The CDR3 sequence is 15 residues long. V shed 2 bases and J 0 bases; nucleotides not matched to a gene: 4. CDR1 and CDR2 from the germline V gene are MNHEY and SVGAGI. In DNA, the CDR3 is TGTGCCAGCAGTTACGCAACAGGGGACTCCTACGAGCAGTACTTC. Its protein product is CASSYATGDSYEQYF.

This clone has just a few counts. The V and J genes are TRBV7-2 and TRBJ1-1; possible D gene TRBD1, 6 bases. This CDR3 comprises 14 residues. Germline lookup yields CDR1 SGHTA and CDR2 FQGNSA. The V end lost 3 bases, the J end lost 1 base, and 9 bases lay between the germline ends. The CDR3 spells CASSLRGANTEAFF. In DNA form, the CDR3 reads TGTGCCAGCAGCTTGAGGGGGGCGAACACTGAAGCTTTCTTT.

This clone came up a few times. The chain uses TRBV18 and TRBJ2-1; 12 nucleotides match TRBD2. The trim removed 6 bases at V and 4 bases at J, leaving 4 bases unmatched. The CDR3 is made up of 15 amino acids. The V gene's germline CDR1 is KGHSH and CDR2 LQKENI. CDR3 DNA: TGTGCCAGCTCCCCCGGGACTAGCGGGTACAATGAGCAGTTCTTC. It is translated as CASSPGTSGYNEQFF.

This clone was counted only a few times. The V call is TRBV6-1, the J call TRBJ1-6; the D is unclear. This CDR3 region has 13 residues. V lost 2 bases to trimming and J lost 7 bases, with 6 bases between them. Germline assignment: CDR1 MNHNS and CDR2 SASEGT. CDR3 region: CASSEQSNSPLHF. DNA for the CDR3: TGTGCCAGCAGTGAACAGTCGAATTCACCCCTCCACTTT.